This T cell receptor beta chain came from a study of cytomegalovirus exposure and HLA in healthy donors. Whole-study context: An analysis done earlier identified 90 million to 120 million unique TCR beta sequences from about 179 million T cells.

V lost 1 base, J lost 9 bases, and 5 bases stayed unmatched. The CDR3 extends over 15 amino acids. CDR1 and CDR2 (germline): SGDLS, YYNGEE. Primers for the PCR totalled 60 Vbeta and 13 Jbeta. Generated by immunoSEQ multiplex PCR, the TCRdb table keeps only in-frame clones and is missing some. The sample lists about 100,000 clones, around four fifths occurring once. This chain joins TRBV9 and TRBJ2-1, with 12 bases lining up with TRBD2. This clonotype was sampled from a middle-aged man in good health and CMV-seronegative. Specimen: PBMCs. Here the CDR3 reads CASSVTLAGGGEQFF. As DNA, the CDR3 is TGTGCCAGCAGCGTAACCCTAGCGGGGGGGGGTGAGCAGTTCTTC.